The source of this TCR beta chain is a study of cytomegalovirus exposure and HLA in healthy donors. General observations from the study: Rarity marked most TCR sequences, yet some public TCRs occurred in many donors. There were under 200 TCR beta chains listed as cytomegalovirus-associated.

Separate from the roughly 720-subject first cohort, the roughly 120-subject validation cohort was the one that the donors belonged to. TCRdb's table, derived via immunoSEQ multiplex PCR, lists solely in-frame clones and lacks some. The sample includes approximately 110,000 clones, 94% seen only once; the top ten take roughly 1.2%. As regards this clone: The antigen remains unidentified.

CDR3 length equals 18 residues. Germline V CDR1 and CDR2: MNHEY, SMNVEV (reference sequence). The clonotype comes from a woman between 18 and 30 years old in good health and CMV-seronegative. The source material was PBMCs. The chain links TRBV27 to TRBJ2-5; D may be TRBD2 (6 bases). Judging by the DNA end, TRBJ2-7 fits better; the J call may be wrong. The chain's CDR3 is CASSYLVERWLEGYEQYF. The CDR3 region has the DNA TGTGCCAGCAGTTACTTGGTCGAGCGGTGGTTGGAGGGTTACGAGCAGTACTTC.